Listed below are T cell receptor beta chains from one sample, sequenced in a study of blood T cell repertoires in COVID-19. Clones were sequenced by immunoSEQ multiplex PCR, and TCRdb holds only the in-frame ones, with some missing. The table includes more than 50,000 clones, 70% to 80% detected once. The sample comprised peripheral blood. These receptors originate from a woman of 80 years or more with acute or convalescent COVID-19. The CDR3 runs from the conserved cysteine through the conserved F or W. The D gene is left open where the match is weak. Size is stated for part of the rows, as once, few or many counts, or as a class when the clone is expanded.

D gene	J gene	clone size	V gene	CDR3 protein	CDR3 DNA
TRBD1	TRBJ1-2	.	TRBV28	CASSLSGGWGYTF	TGTGCCAGCAGTCTTTCAGGGGGCTGGGGCTACACCTTC
TRBD1	TRBJ2-1	.	TRBV11-3	CASSRGGTGAWNEQFF	TGTGCCAGCTCACGTGGCGGGACAGGAGCCTGGAATGAGCAGTTCTTC
TRBD2	TRBJ2-7	.	TRBV6-1	CASSEGGSYEQYF	TGTGCCAGCAGTGAAGGCGGGAGTTACGAGCAGTACTTC
.	TRBJ2-1	once	TRBV27	CASSLTGVYNEQFF	TGTGCCAGCAGTTTGACGGGAGTCTACAATGAGCAGTTCTTC
.	TRBJ1-5	.	TRBV7-9	CASSLGGYSNQPQHF	TGTGCCAGCAGCTTAGGGGGCTATAGCAATCAGCCCCAGCATTTT
TRBD2	TRBJ2-7	.	TRBV27	CASSLAGLAGDDEQYF	TGTGCCAGCAGTTTAGCGGGACTAGCGGGAGACGACGAGCAGTACTTC
.	TRBJ2-3	.	TRBV24-1	CATSVIGVGTDTQYF	TGTGCCACCAGTGTTATCGGGGTGGGGACAGATACGCAGTATTTT
.	TRBJ1-5	.	TRBV6-1	CASSVLRGPYSNQPQHF	TGTGCCAGCAGTGTACTAAGAGGGCCTTATAGCAATCAGCCCCAGCATTTT
.	TRBJ2-1	.	TRBV18	CASSPRRAVYNEQFF	TGTGCCAGCTCACCCAGGCGAGCGGTCTACAATGAGCAGTTCTTC
TRBD1	TRBJ1-2	once	TRBV12-5	CASGLSGGGYGYTF	TGTGCTAGTGGTTTGTCAGGGGGCGGGTATGGCTACACCTTC
TRBD1	TRBJ2-7	.	TRBV28	CASNNSGTGGYEQYF	TGTGCCAGCAACAATTCCGGGACAGGGGGCTACGAGCAGTACTTC
.	TRBJ1-2	.	TRBV4-1	CASSPHPSGNMGYTF	TGCGCCAGCAGCCCCCACCCGTCGGGAAATATGGGCTACACCTTC
.	TRBJ1-4	.	TRBV4-1	CASSQVGGNEKLFF	TGCGCCAGCAGCCAAGTGGGGGGGAATGAAAAACTGTTTTTT
TRBD2	TRBJ2-3	.	TRBV11-3	CASSLTPRGASGINTDTQYF	TGTGCCAGCAGCTTAACCCCACGCGGGGCTAGCGGGATTAACACAGATACGCAGTATTTT
.	TRBJ1-6	.	TRBV7-9	CASSFGQPNSPLHF	TGTGCCAGCAGCTTTGGGCAGCCTAATTCACCCCTCCACTTT
.	TRBJ2-7	.	TRBV5-4	CASSLTGLSYEQYF	TGTGCCAGCAGCTTGACAGGGCTTTCCTACGAGCAGTACTTC
TRBD2	TRBJ2-7	.	TRBV7-2	CASSLGPSGDYEQYF	TGTGCCAGCAGCTTAGGGCCTAGCGGGGACTACGAGCAGTACTTC
.	TRBJ2-7	.	TRBV5-1	CASSSLGYEQYF	TGCGCCAGCAGCTCTCTCGGTTACGAGCAGTACTTC
.	TRBJ1-3	.	TRBV5-1	CASSLPSSGNTIYF	TGCGCCAGCAGCTTGCCGAGCTCTGGAAACACCATATATTTT
TRBD1	TRBJ2-2	medium-sized	TRBV5-1	CASSLGDRRSNTGELFF	TGCGCCAGCAGCTTGGGGGACAGACGTTCGAACACCGGGGAGCTGTTTTTT
TRBD2	TRBJ2-1	.	TRBV29-1	CSVVSGNRYNEQFF	TGCAGCGTTGTTAGCGGGAATCGGTACAATGAGCAGTTCTTC
.	TRBJ1-5	.	TRBV27	CASSLTVNQPQHF	TGTGCCAGCAGTTTAACAGTTAATCAGCCCCAGCATTTT
TRBD2	TRBJ2-3	.	TRBV7-3	CASSLSGTSADTQYF	TGTGCCAGCAGCTTAAGCGGGACTAGCGCGGATACGCAGTATTTT
TRBD2	TRBJ2-7	.	TRBV7-2	CASSPGTSGPEQYF	TGTGCCAGCAGCCCGGGGACTAGCGGGCCCGAGCAGTACTTC
.	TRBJ1-6	few	TRBV7-9	CASSLRQASPLHF	TGTGCCAGCAGCTTACGCCAGGCTTCACCCCTCCACTTT
.	TRBJ1-6	.	TRBV7-8	CASSLGIQGSPLHF	TGTGCCAGCAGCTTAGGGATACAGGGTTCACCCCTCCACTTT
.	TRBJ1-4	.	TRBV5-1	CASSLGQPATNEKLFF	TGCGCCAGCAGCTTGGGACAGCCAGCAACTAATGAAAAACTGTTTTTT
TRBD1	TRBJ1-1	.	TRBV7-3	CASSLKGAGGSMNTEAFF	TGTGCCAGCAGCTTAAAGGGGGCAGGGGGCAGCATGAACACTGAAGCTTTCTTT
TRBD1	TRBJ2-7	once	TRBV6-5	CASSYRTGGVYEQYF	TGTGCCAGCAGTTATAGGACAGGGGGAGTCTACGAGCAGTACTTC
TRBD1	TRBJ1-4	.	TRBV27	CASTSTGGSGELFF	TGTGCCAGCACCTCGACAGGGGGAAGCGGGGAACTGTTTTTT
.	TRBJ1-5	.	TRBV30	CAWKAGTNQPQHF	TGTGCCTGGAAGGCGGGGACCAATCAGCCCCAGCATTTT
.	TRBJ1-5	once	TRBV27	CASRSRGPNSNQPQHF	TGTGCCAGCAGGTCAAGGGGCCCCAATAGCAATCAGCCCCAGCATTTT
.	TRBJ2-7	.	TRBV6-6	CASSSTDSPRYEQYF	TGTGCCAGCAGTTCTACTGACTCGCCACGGTACGAGCAGTACTTC
.	TRBJ1-2	few	TRBV20-1	CSASSGSGYTF	TGCAGTGCTAGTTCGGGGAGTGGCTACACCTTC
.	TRBJ2-3	.	TRBV19	CASSVGHGTDTQYF	TGTGCCAGTAGTGTAGGGCACGGCACAGATACGCAGTATTTT
TRBD1	TRBJ1-3	.	TRBV5-1	CASSLIGQATGNTIYF	TGCGCCAGCAGCTTGATAGGACAGGCTACTGGAAACACCATATATTTT
TRBD2	TRBJ2-7	.	TRBV6-5	CASSYGAGGYEQYF	TGTGCCAGCAGTTACGGGGCGGGAGGATACGAGCAGTACTTC
.	TRBJ1-1	.	TRBV27	CASSLTLVRRARGEAFF	TGTGCCAGCAGTTTAACACTCGTGAGGCGGGCGCGAGGTGAAGCTTTCTTT
TRBD2	TRBJ2-1	.	TRBV6-4	CASSDSPAGEYDEQFF	TGTGCCAGCAGTGACTCGCCAGCGGGAGAATACGATGAGCAGTTCTTC
.	TRBJ1-2	few	TRBV5-1	CASSMDKHPGYGYTF	TGCGCCAGCAGCATGGACAAACACCCGGGATATGGCTACACCTTC
TRBD1	TRBJ1-2	once	TRBV12-3/TRBV12-4	CASTPGGIGYTF	TGTGCCAGCACCCCAGGGGGTATTGGCTACACCTTC
.	TRBJ2-1	.	TRBV28	CASSRTGRGNDGRFF	TGTGCCAGCAGTCGGACAGGGAGGGGCAATGATGGAAGGTTCTTC
TRBD1	TRBJ1-5	.	TRBV28	CAGRAGGVNQPQHF	TGTGCCGGAAGGGCAGGGGGCGTCAATCAGCCCCAGCATTTT
.	TRBJ2-1	.	TRBV5-1	CASKVGFTYNEQFF	TGCGCCAGCAAAGTCGGGTTTACCTACAATGAGCAGTTCTTC
.	TRBJ2-1	.	TRBV7-9	CASSLAGLDNEQFF	TGTGCCAGCAGCTTAGCTGGCTTGGACAATGAGCAGTTCTTC
TRBD2	TRBJ2-1	.	TRBV28	CASNAPLAGAWNEQFF	TGTGCCAGCAACGCCCCACTAGCGGGAGCTTGGAATGAGCAGTTCTTC
TRBD2	TRBJ2-4	.	TRBV12-3/TRBV12-4	CASSRGLAVQYF	TGTGCCAGCAGTCGTGGGCTAGCGGTCCAGTACTTC